These T cell receptor beta chains were read from a single sample in a study of cytomegalovirus exposure and HLA in healthy donors. Method: immunoSEQ multiplex PCR; TCRdb's copy keeps in-frame clones and lacks some. Of 150,000 to 200,000 clones listed, 70% to 80% are singletons. Sequencing input: PBMCs. The receptors here all came from a woman between 40 and 55 years old in good health and CMV-seronegative. Both conserved end residues are part of each CDR3. The order of the fields is J gene, V gene, clone size, D gene, CDR3 protein, CDR3 DNA. D genes are given only for firm matches. Not every row has a clone size; where given, it reads once, few, many or a size class.

TRBJ1-4 | TRBV19 | . | . | CASSITGTPEKLFF | TGTGCCAGTAGTATCACCGGGACACCCGAAAAACTGTTTTTT
TRBJ2-1 | TRBV5-6 | . | . | CASSLARDTGLYEQFF | TGTGCCAGCAGCTTGGCCCGGGACACCGGATTGTATGAGCAGTTCTTC
TRBJ2-1 | TRBV27 | . | TRBD2 | CANPSGRPSNEQFF | TGTGCCAACCCTAGCGGGAGGCCCTCCAATGAGCAGTTCTTC
TRBJ1-2 | TRBV11-2 | once | TRBD1 | CASSLWDRGNYGYTF | TGTGCCAGCAGCTTATGGGACAGGGGGAACTATGGCTACACCTTC
TRBJ1-4 | TRBV6-1 | . | TRBD1 | CASREQGEGEKLFF | TGTGCCAGCAGAGAACAGGGGGAAGGTGAAAAACTGTTTTTT
TRBJ2-7 | TRBV28 | . | . | CASQTPDTYEQYF | TGTGCCAGCCAAACCCCAGACACCTACGAGCAGTACTTC
TRBJ1-1 | TRBV7-6 | . | TRBD1 | CASSRKQGEPNTEAFF | TGTGCCAGCAGCCGTAAACAGGGGGAGCCCAACACTGAAGCTTTCTTT
TRBJ2-7 | TRBV28 | . | TRBD1 | CASSSRQGAWQYF | TGTGCCAGCAGTTCCCGACAGGGGGCATGGCAGTACTTC
TRBJ2-3 | TRBV7-9 | . | . | CASSPDVGDTTDTQYF | TGTGCCAGCAGCCCTGACGTGGGGGACACCACAGATACGCAGTATTTT
TRBJ2-5 | TRBV11-2 | . | . | CASSASRDRETQYF | TGTGCCAGCAGCGCCTCCCGGGATAGAGAGACCCAGTACTTC
TRBJ1-1 | TRBV5-6 | . | . | CASSLENWEGKRENTEAFF | TGTGCCAGCAGCTTGGAGAATTGGGAGGGTAAAAGGGAGAACACTGAAGCTTTCTTT
TRBJ2-5 | TRBV7-2 | . | . | CASSLGSSQGAETQYF | TGTGCCAGCAGCTTAGGGTCCTCGCAGGGCGCAGAGACCCAGTACTTC
TRBJ1-3 | TRBV7-8 | few | . | CASSLERGSPDRNTIYF | TGTGCCAGCAGCTTAGAGAGGGGGTCTCCGGATAGAAACACCATATATTTT
TRBJ2-2 | TRBV7-3 | . | . | CASSFYGAGAGVTGELFF | TGTGCCAGCAGCTTTTACGGCGCGGGGGCGGGAGTCACCGGGGAGCTGTTTTTT
TRBJ1-1 | TRBV7-3 | . | . | CASSSDRNTEAFF | TGTGCCAGCAGCTCCGACAGGAACACTGAAGCTTTCTTT
TRBJ2-3 | TRBV7-3 | . | TRBD2 | CASSSGLVLDTQYF | TGTGCCAGCAGCTCTGGACTAGTCTTAGATACGCAGTATTTT
TRBJ1-2 | TRBV19 | . | . | CASSIWAGPGGYTF | TGTGCCAGTAGTATATGGGCAGGGCCTGGCGGCTACACCTTC
TRBJ2-7 | TRBV5-4 | once | . | CASSLEGGRYEQYF | TGTGCCAGCAGCTTGGAGGGGGGGAGGTACGAGCAGTACTTC
TRBJ2-3 | TRBV7-8 | few | . | CASSWGTTTDTQYF | TGTGCCAGCAGCTGGGGCACCACCACAGATACGCAGTATTTT
TRBJ1-2 | TRBV19 | . | . | CASSLDSGYGYTF | TGTGCCAGTAGCCTAGACAGTGGATATGGCTACACCTTC
TRBJ2-3 | TRBV5-1 | . | . | CASSLGPERGPTDTQYF | TGCGCCAGCAGCTTGGGTCCGGAGCGAGGGCCCACAGATACGCAGTATTTT
TRBJ1-1 | TRBV20-1 | . | . | CSAPGQFEAFF | TGCAGTGCACCTGGACAATTTGAAGCTTTCTTT
TRBJ2-2 | TRBV19 | . | . | CASRRISGSGELFF | TGTGCCAGTAGACGGATTTCGGGGAGCGGGGAGCTGTTTTTT
TRBJ2-7 | TRBV30 | . | . | CAWSVGGAYEQYF | TGTGCCTGGAGTGTAGGGGGGGCCTACGAGCAGTACTTC
TRBJ2-7 | TRBV2 | . | . | CASREGHGYEQYF | TGTGCCAGCAGGGAGGGCCATGGCTACGAGCAGTACTTC
TRBJ1-1 | TRBV2 | . | . | CASNRDSNTEAFF | TGTGCCAGCAACCGGGACTCGAACACTGAAGCTTTCTTT
TRBJ1-5 | TRBV7-9 | . | . | CASSHSDQPQHF | TGTGCCAGCAGCCACAGTGATCAGCCCCAGCATTTT
TRBJ2-5 | TRBV6-1 | . | TRBD2 | CASRSGGTAETQYF | TGTGCCAGCAGAAGCGGGGGGACGGCAGAGACCCAGTACTTC